The next 13 T cell receptor beta chains were all read from a single sample in a study of CD8+ T cells in alopecia areata. Following RNA extraction, reverse transcription yielded cDNA that acted as the sequencing template. The table came from immunoSEQ multiplex PCR; TCRdb's copy has only in-frame clones and leaves some out. The sample holds 140,000 to 150,000 clones, less than 70% seen once. Treatment specified: oral pan-JAK inhibitor, 5-10 mg twice daily. Specimen: CD8+ T cells sorted from blood, collected at week 4, from a patient treated with tofacitinib. Receptors were obtained from a human donor with alopecia areata.

This clone was seen a handful of times. The chain is built from TRBV5-6 and TRBJ1-6; the D gene is possibly TRBD1 (5 bases). Germline CDR1 is SGHDT and CDR2 is YYEEEE. The CDR3 contains 15 residues. V lost 0 bases to trimming and J lost 7 bases, with 11 bases between them. The CDR3 coding sequence is TGTGCCAGCAGCTTGGAGGAAAGGGGCAATTCACCCCTCCACTTT. Amino acid sequence: CASSLEERGNSPLHF.

J is TRBJ2-6 and V is TRBV7-9; D not certain. Germline V gene sequence: CDR1 SEHNR, CDR2 FQNEAQ (reference sequence). Deletions cut 1 base from V and 2 bases from J, with 6 bases between. There are 15 residues in the CDR3. CDR3 residues: CASSLGTAGANVLTF. The CDR3 DNA reads TGTGCCAGCAGCTTAGGTACGGCTGGGGCCAACGTCCTGACTTTC.

In its sample, this clone was seen a few times. The gene calls are TRBV10-3 and TRBJ1-5; the match to TRBD1 covers 7 bases. V gave up 1 base and J gave up 3 bases; unmatched junction bases: 6. The CDR3 spans 16 residues. Germline assignment: CDR1 ENHRY and CDR2 SYGVKD. In DNA, the CDR3 is TGTGCCATCAGTGAGTTCCCAGACAGGGACAATCAGCCCCAGCATTTT. It encodes CAISEFPDRDNQPQHF.

The chain is built from TRBV30 and TRBJ2-5; either TRBD1 or TRBD2 may fit D (6 bases each). Deletions cut 0 bases from V and 5 bases from J, with 13 bases between. This CDR3 is 14 amino acids long. Germline V gives CDR1 GTSNPN, CDR2 SVGIG (reference sequence). The CDR3 protein is CAWSVWGAGETQYF. The CDR3 DNA reads TGTGCCTGGAGTGTATGGGGGGCAGGGGAGACCCAGTACTTC.

The J gene is TRBJ1-2, the V gene TRBV5-6, with D maybe TRBD1 (5 bases). The CDR3 loop spans 12 amino acids. V was pared by 3 bases and J by 8 bases, with 11 bases between. Germline V gene data show CDR1 as SGHDT and CDR2 as YYEEEE. CDR3 amino acids: CASSWGPKGYTF. CDR3 bases: TGTGCCAGCAGCTGGGGACCTAAAGGCTACACCTTC.

The rearrangement joins TRBV11-2 to TRBJ2-7, with D perhaps TRBD2 (7 bases). V lost 3 bases, J lost 0 bases, and 12 bases lay in between. Germline V CDR1 and CDR2: SGHAT, FQNNGV. The CDR3 has 15 amino acids. CDR3: CASSLIRGGSYEQYF. The CDR3 nucleotides read TGTGCCAGCAGCTTGATTAGGGGGGGCTCCTACGAGCAGTACTTC. The full variable domain, completed using reference TRBV11-2 and TRBJ2-7, is EAGVAQSPRYKIIEKRQSVAFWCNPISGHATLYWYQQILGQGPKLLIQFQNNGVVDDSQLPKDRFSAERLKGVDSTLKIQPAKLEDSAVYLCASSLIRGGSYEQYFGPGTRLTVT.

The rearrangement joins TRBV27 to TRBJ1-2; weak D call: TRBD1 (5 bases). Per the germline V gene, CDR1 is MNHEY and CDR2 is SMNVEV (reference sequence). The CDR3 length is 13 residues. Trimming cost V 2 bases and J 5 bases, with 9 bases left between them. The CDR3 nucleotides are TGTGCCAGCAGTTTACGGGGGGAATATGGCTACACCTTC. Residues: CASSLRGEYGYTF.

The V gene is TRBV29-1, the J gene TRBJ1-1; the D gene is possibly TRBD1 (5 bases). Trimming removed 5 bases from V and 3 bases from J, with 13 bases in between. Germline loops: CDR1 SQVTM, CDR2 ANQGSEA. This CDR3 spans 13 amino acids. Written as DNA, the CDR3 is TGCAGCGTTTCAGGGTTGGAGGACACTGAAGCTTTCTTT. Amino acids: CSVSGLEDTEAFF.

This clone was seen a handful of times. V and J are TRBV5-1 and TRBJ2-7, with 7 nucleotides matching TRBD1. V shed 3 bases and J 4 bases; nucleotides not matched to a gene: 4. Germline values: CDR1 SGHRS, CDR2 YFSETQ. The CDR3 totals 13 residues. The CDR3 DNA sequence: TGCGCCAGCAGCTCGGAGACAGGGTACGAGCAGTACTTC. Translating gives CASSSETGYEQYF.

The chain combines TRBV27 with TRBJ1-5; 7 bases map to TRBD1. The CDR3 spans 15 residues. In germline, CDR1 is MNHEY, CDR2 SMNVEV (reference sequence). V lost 5 bases, J lost 5 bases, and 9 bases stayed unmatched. CDR3 nucleotides: TGTGCCAGCAGTCTCTTCACCGGGACAGATCAGCCCCAGCATTTT. It is translated as CASSLFTGTDQPQHF.

The genes are TRBV7-2 and TRBJ1-6; no reliable D call. The CDR3 runs 17 residues. CDR1 and CDR2 (germline): SGHTA, FQGNSA. The V end was cut by 1 base, the J end by 0 bases, with 10 bases between. The CDR3 nucleotides are TGTGCCAGCAGCTTAGAAGGCAGGAGCTCCTATAATTCACCCCTCCACTTT. It specifies CASSLEGRSSYNSPLHF.

The chain joins TRBV9 to TRBJ2-7, with TRBD2 as a possible D gene (7 bases). The V end lost 0 bases, the J end lost 3 bases, and 13 bases lay between the germline ends. The CDR3 loop spans 15 amino acids. In germline, CDR1 is SGDLS, CDR2 YYNGEE. The CDR3 region has the DNA TGTGCCAGCAGCGTAGCGGCGGGGGCTTTCTACGAGCAGTACTTC. Its protein is CASSVAAGAFYEQYF. Complete variable domain (other parts from reference TRBV9 and TRBJ2-7): DSGVTQTPKHLITATGQRVTLRCSPRSGDLSVYWYQQSLDQGLQFLIQYYNGEERAKGNILERFSAQQFPDLHSELNLSSLELGDSALYFCASSVAAGAFYEQYFGPGTRLTVT.

The V call is TRBV19, the J call TRBJ2-1; 9 nucleotides agree with TRBD2. Looked up from germline, CDR1 is LNHDA and CDR2 is SQIVND (reference sequence). V dropped 10 bases and J dropped 3; count of bases not matched to a gene: 7. This CDR3 contains 14 residues. CDR3 nucleotide sequence: TGTGCCACCCAAGAGCGGGGGGTCTACAATGAGCAGTTCTTC. This gives the protein CATQERGVYNEQFF.